This T cell receptor (beta chain) comes out of a study of cytomegalovirus exposure and HLA in healthy donors. Primers for the PCR totalled 60 Vbeta and 13 Jbeta. Libraries were prepared by immunoSEQ multiplex PCR; TCRdb keeps only in-frame clonotypes and omits some of them. The sample holds under 200,000 clones, 84% seen once. CDR3 length: 14 amino acids. The V and J ends lost 3 bases and 8 bases respectively, with 16 bases between them. CDR1 is MNHEY and CDR2 is SMNVEV in the germline V gene (reference sequence). The genes are TRBV27 and TRBJ1-1; weak D call: TRBD1 (6 bases). Material: PBMCs. The TCR was taken from a man younger than 30 in good health and CMV-seronegative. CDR3 protein: CASSFGNGRGEAFF. CDR3 in DNA: TGTGCCAGCAGTTTCGGCAATGGCAGGGGAGAAGCTTTCTTT.